This entry features one T cell receptor (beta chain) sequence. The entry originates in a study of CD8+CD57+ T cells in acquired aplastic anemia. Across the study: Yields of DNA that came from sorted CD4+ and CD8+ cells averaged about 3 ug.

Trimming cost V 4 bases and J 0 bases, with 4 bases left between them. The CDR3 length is 13 residues. Germline CDR1 is SNHLY and CDR2 is FYNNEI. The template for TCR beta VDJ and CDR3 sequence profiling was genomic DNA. MiXCR was run by TCRdb on the reads, yielding one entry per CDR3 protein. Among about 35,000 distinct CDR3 sequences listed, more than 75% were seen once. The chain carries TRBV2 and TRBJ2-1, with D unclear. The sequenced material came from sorted CD4+, CD8+, or CD8+CD57+ T cells (not recorded which) from PBMCs. This sequence was found in a human donor in good health, serving as a control. CDR3 loop: CASSGDSYNEQFF. CDR3 coding DNA: TGTGCCAGCAGTGGGGACTCCTACAATGAGCAGTTCTTC.